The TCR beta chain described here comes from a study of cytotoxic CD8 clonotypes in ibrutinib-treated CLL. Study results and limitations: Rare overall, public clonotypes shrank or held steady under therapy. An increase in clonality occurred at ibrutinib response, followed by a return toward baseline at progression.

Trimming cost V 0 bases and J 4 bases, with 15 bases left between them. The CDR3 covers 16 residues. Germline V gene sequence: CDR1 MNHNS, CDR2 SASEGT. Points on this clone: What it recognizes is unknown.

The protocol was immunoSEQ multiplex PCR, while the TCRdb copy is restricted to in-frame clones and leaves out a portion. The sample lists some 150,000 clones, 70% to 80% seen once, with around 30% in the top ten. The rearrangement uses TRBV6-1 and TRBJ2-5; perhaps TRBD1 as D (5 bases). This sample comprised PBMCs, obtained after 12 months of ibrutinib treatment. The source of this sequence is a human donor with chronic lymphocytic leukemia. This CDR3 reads CASSEARFTGGETQYF. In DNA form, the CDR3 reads TGTGCCAGCAGTGAAGCGCGGTTTACAGGCGGAGAGACCCAGTACTTC.